A single sample gave rise to the 24 T cell receptor beta chains below, sequenced in a study of STAT5B mutations in CD4+ large granular lymphocyte leukemia. Sequencing was performed with immunoSEQ multiplex PCR; in TCRdb, only in-frame clones are kept and a portion is missing. This sample has some 30,000 clones, with roughly three quarters found just once. Sequencing was carried out using CD4+ T cells from blood buffy coats. These receptors came from a human donor in good health.

The chain joins TRBV6-5 to TRBJ2-1; 10 bases map to TRBD2. V lost 0 bases to trimming and J lost 9 bases; unmatched junction nucleotides: 5. Germline V gives CDR1 MNHEY, CDR2 SVGAGI. The CDR3 totals 15 residues. CDR3 coding DNA: TGTGCCAGCAGTTACTCGTCTAGCGGGAGCGGTGAGCAGTTCTTC. The encoded protein is CASSYSSSGSGEQFF.

There are a few counts of this clone. The rearrangement joins TRBV2 to TRBJ1-1; D not resolved. V was clipped by 8 bases and J by 6 bases, with 10 bases between them. Germline values: CDR1 SNHLY, CDR2 FYNNEI. The CDR3 has 11 amino acids. Written as DNA, the CDR3 is TGTGCCAGCGGTAGTGGGTCTGAAGCTTTCTTT. It specifies CASGSGSEAFF.

This clone was recorded a few times. The chain's CDR3 is CASSAGESYGYTF. The CDR3 DNA reads TGTGCCAGCAGTGCCGGGGAGAGCTATGGCTACACCTTC. The genes are TRBV6-1 and TRBJ1-2; D call uncertain. V was shortened by 4 bases and J by 4 bases, with 10 bases between the two germline ends. CDR3 size: 13 residues. Germline V CDR1 and CDR2: MNHNS, SASEGT.

CDR3 sequence: CASSLGATSGEEETQYF. DNA for the CDR3: TGTGCCAGCAGCTTAGGGGCGACTAGCGGAGAGGAAGAGACCCAGTACTTC. The genes are TRBV11-3 and TRBJ2-5, with 9 bases that match TRBD2. The length of the CDR3 is 17 residues. V shed 1 base, J shed 3 bases, and the junction held 9 bases outside the gene matches. CDR1 is SGHNT, CDR2 YENEEA, per germline.

The chain combines TRBV7-8 with TRBJ1-6; 7 bases agree with TRBD1. Germline V gene lookup returns CDR1 SGHVS and CDR2 FQNEAQ. This CDR3 is built from 15 residues. The V and J ends lost 1 base and 8 bases, in that order; junction bases with no gene match: 5. The DNA of the CDR3 is TGTGCCAGCAGCTTAGAGACAGGGCTTTATTCACCCCTCCACTTT. Residues: CASSLETGLYSPLHF. The full variable domain, with the rest looked up from reference TRBV7-8 and TRBJ1-6, is GAGVSQSPRYKVAKRGQDVALRCDPISGHVSLFWYQQALGQGPEFLTYFQNEAQLDKSGLPSDRFFAERPEGSVSTLKIQRTQQEDSAVYLCASSLETGLYSPLHFGNGTRLTVT.

The rearrangement joins TRBV6-1 to TRBJ2-1, with 11 nucleotides matching TRBD2. CDR1 MNHNS and CDR2 SASEGT come from the germline V gene. V lost 8 bases, J lost 10 bases, and 10 bases stayed unmatched. This CDR3 is 14 amino acids long. The CDR3 spells CASLQVPSGGEQFF. The CDR3 DNA sequence: TGTGCCAGCTTACAGGTTCCTAGCGGGGGGGAGCAGTTCTTC.

Only one count was recorded for this clone. The chain is built from TRBV30 and TRBJ2-1; D is tentatively TRBD1 or TRBD2 (5 bases each). The CDR3 consists of 16 residues. V lost 2 bases to trimming and J lost 8 bases, with 22 bases between them. In germline, CDR1 is GTSNPN, CDR2 SVGIG (reference sequence). Here the CDR3 DNA reads TGTGCCTGGAGTCCCGGCATAGGAGCTCGAGGGGATGAGCAGTTCTTC. Amino acids: CAWSPGIGARGDEQFF.

The rearrangement links TRBV5-1 to TRBJ2-1; TRBD2 might be the D (6 bases). This CDR3 has 17 residues. Trimming removed 2 bases from V and 0 bases from J, with 15 bases in between. Germline V CDR1 and CDR2: SGHRS, YFSETQ. CDR3 in amino acids: CASSLSGTPSSYNEQFF. The CDR3 bases are TGCGCCAGCAGCTTATCCGGGACTCCTTCCTCCTACAATGAGCAGTTCTTC.

The J gene is TRBJ1-2, the V gene TRBV5-1, with D unclear. The CDR3 loop spans 12 amino acids. The germline V gene has CDR1 SGHRS and CDR2 YFSETQ. Trimming pared 1 base from V and 8 bases from J, leaving 9 bases between. CDR3: CASSLMSGGYTF. CDR3 bases: TGCGCCAGCAGCTTGATGTCCGGAGGCTACACCTTC.

The CDR3: CASSLFSGGGPSYNEQFF. For the CDR3, the DNA is TGTGCCAGCAGCCTATTTAGCGGGGGGGGTCCATCCTACAATGAGCAGTTCTTC. The chain carries TRBV27 and TRBJ2-1; the match to TRBD2 covers 11 bases. The CDR3 is 18 amino acids. Germline CDR1 MNHEY, CDR2 SMNVEV (reference sequence). After removal of 6 bases from V and 1 base from J, the junction contained 11 bases not matched to a gene.

The V gene is TRBV19, the J gene TRBJ2-7, with D tentatively TRBD1 (6 bases). Between the trimmed V and J ends, which lost 3 bases and 3 bases, there was a span of 12 bases. Germline V lookup: CDR1 LNHDA, CDR2 SQIVND (reference sequence). The CDR3 contains 14 residues. The CDR3: CASSMGQGFYEQYF. In DNA, the CDR3 is TGTGCCAGTAGTATGGGACAAGGTTTCTACGAGCAGTACTTC. Drawing the rest from reference TRBV19 and TRBJ2-7, the complete variable domain is DGGITQSPKYLFRKEGQNVTLSCEQNLNHDAMYWYRQDPGQGLRLIYYSQIVNDFQKGDIAEGYSVSREKKESFPLTVTSAQKNPTAFYLCASSMGQGFYEQYFGPGTRLTVT.

This chain uses TRBV10-3 with TRBJ1-5; 7 nucleotides align to TRBD1. CDR1 is ENHRY, CDR2 SYGVKD, per germline. This CDR3 comprises 16 residues. V shed 5 bases and J 6 bases; nucleotides not matched to a gene: 13. The CDR3 region has the DNA TGTGCCATCAGTTCAGGAGGACAGGCGGTTGGTCAGCCCCAGCATTTT. This gives the protein CAISSGGQAVGQPQHF.

The CDR3 region has the DNA TGTGCCATCAGCGAGGCCCTCAGGGGTCAGCCCCAGCATTTT. Its translation: CAISEALRGQPQHF. The chain carries TRBV10-3 and TRBJ1-5, with D perhaps matching TRBD1 (6 bases). Germline lookup yields CDR1 ENHRY and CDR2 SYGVKD. V shed 6 bases and J shed 6 bases, with 15 bases lying between them. The CDR3 runs to 14 residues.

In its sample, this clone was seen once. This chain uses TRBV6-6 with TRBJ1-6; D gene ambiguous. Germline loops: CDR1 MNHNY, CDR2 SVGAGI (reference sequence). Trimming took 2 bases from V and 7 from J, leaving 9 bases between them. This CDR3 region has 14 residues. CDR3 sequence: CASSYREDNSPLHF. CDR3 DNA sequence: TGTGCCAGCAGTTACAGGGAGGACAATTCACCCCTCCACTTT.

V gene TRBV11-2 combines with J gene TRBJ1-2, with D unclear. The length of the CDR3 is 14 residues. With 5 bases removed from V and 4 bases from J, the gap between germline ends came to 14 bases. Germline V gene data show CDR1 as SGHAT and CDR2 as FQNNGV. CDR3 coding DNA: TGTGCCAGCAGCCCCACGGGGAGTGGCTATGGCTACACCTTC. Translating it yields CASSPTGSGYGYTF.

There are a few counts of this clone. V is TRBV9 and J is TRBJ1-1; 7 nucleotides line up with TRBD1. Unmatched junction bases numbered 8, after V lost 0 bases and J lost 3 bases. The CDR3 runs to 16 residues. Looked up from germline, CDR1 is SGDLS and CDR2 is YYNGEE. CDR3 residues: CASSVAAGTVDTEAFF. The CDR3 DNA is TGTGCCAGCAGCGTAGCCGCCGGGACAGTGGACACTGAAGCTTTCTTT.

The rearrangement links TRBV28 to TRBJ1-4, with 11 bases identical to TRBD1. V gave up 2 bases and J gave up 7 bases; unmatched junction bases: 12. CDR1 and CDR2 from the germline V gene are MDHEN and SYDVKM. The length of the CDR3 is 18 residues. CDR3 coding DNA: TGTGCCAGCAGTTTAGAGAGAGGGACAGGGGGGATCCTTGAAAAACTGTTTTTT. Translating it yields CASSLERGTGGILEKLFF. Based on the CDR3 plus reference TRBV28 and TRBJ1-4, the full variable domain is DVKVTQSSRYLVKRTGEKVFLECVQDMDHENMFWYRQDPGLGLRLIYFSYDVKMKEKGDIPEGYSVSREKKERFSLILESASTNQTSMYLCASSLERGTGGILEKLFFGSGTQLSVL.

This clone was seen more than once but under ten times. The rearrangement uses TRBV7-9 and TRBJ1-5; a weak D match, TRBD1 (5 bases). The CDR3 loop spans 14 amino acids. V was shortened by 3 bases and J by 1 base, with 7 bases between the two germline ends. CDR1 is SEHNR, CDR2 FQNEAQ, per germline (reference sequence). The CDR3, as DNA: TGTGCCAGCAGCTTTCAGGGAAGCAATCAGCCCCAGCATTTT. Its protein is CASSFQGSNQPQHF.

The J gene is TRBJ2-1, the V gene TRBV5-1; 8 positions match TRBD2. The CDR3 consists of 13 residues. CDR1 SGHRS and CDR2 YFSETQ come from the germline V gene. V lost 6 bases to trimming and J lost 6 bases; unmatched junction nucleotides: 5. CDR3 sequence: CASNLAGVNEQFF. The DNA for the CDR3 is TGCGCCAGCAACCTAGCGGGCGTCAATGAGCAGTTCTTC.

This clone occurred a few times. This rearrangement joins TRBV7-9 to TRBJ2-7; the D call may be TRBD1 or TRBD2 (5 bases each). Germline CDR1 and CDR2: SEHNR and FQNEAQ (reference sequence). V was clipped by 5 bases and J by 6 bases, with 14 bases between them. The CDR3 extends over 13 amino acids. The CDR3 DNA sequence: TGTGCCAGCAGCAAGCACGGGACGAGCGAGCAGTACGTC. Its protein product is CASSKHGTSEQYV.

This clone came up a few times. The J gene is TRBJ1-1, the V gene TRBV28; D is possibly TRBD1 (5 bases). This CDR3 is 15 amino acids long. Germline loops: CDR1 MDHEN, CDR2 SYDVKM. Trimming stripped 2 bases from V and 5 bases from J, with 15 bases between. The CDR3 nucleotides are TGTGCCAGCAGTTTAAGGGCGGGGCCGGGGACTGAAGCTTTCTTT. Its translation is CASSLRAGPGTEAFF. Drawing the rest from reference TRBV28 and TRBJ1-1, the complete variable domain is DVKVTQSSRYLVKRTGEKVFLECVQDMDHENMFWYRQDPGLGLRLIYFSYDVKMKEKGDIPEGYSVSREKKERFSLILESASTNQTSMYLCASSLRAGPGTEAFFGQGTRLTVV.

The chain recombines TRBV19 with TRBJ2-2, with 9 bases lining up with TRBD1. The V segment lost 3 bases and the J segment 7 bases; nucleotides outside the gene matches: 6. The CDR3 runs to 15 residues. Per the germline V gene, CDR1 is LNHDA and CDR2 is SQIVND (reference sequence). CDR3 bases: TGTGCCAGTAGTATGAGGACAGGGGAGGGCGGGGAGCTGTTTTTT. As protein: CASSMRTGEGGELFF.

This clone has just a few counts. The rearrangement links TRBV21-1 to TRBJ2-7; the table calls TRBD1, which could not be checked here. TRBV21-1 is tagged as a pseudogene. There are 13 residues in the CDR3. CDR3 nucleotide sequence: TGTGCCAGCATTAAACAGCCGACATACGAGCAGTACGTC. Translating gives CASIKQPTYEQYV.

The chain is built from TRBV7-2 and TRBJ2-3, with D possibly being TRBD1 (6 bases). CDR3 length: 14 amino acids. V was clipped by 6 bases and J by 1 base, with 11 bases between them. Germline V gene data show CDR1 as SGHTA and CDR2 as FQGNSA. CDR3 nucleotides: TGTGCCAGCAGGATGAACAGGGGCACAGATACGCAGTATTTT. This sequence encodes CASRMNRGTDTQYF.